These T cell receptor beta chains were read from a single sample in a study of monozygotic twins with inflammatory bowel disease. TCRdb reanalyzed the 5' RACE reads, giving one entry per CDR3 protein sequence and no DNA. The ten top clones account for 6.5% to 9%, within a sample of approximately 150,000 distinct CDR3 sequences. What was sequenced was blood. The receptor set was obtained from a human donor with ulcerative colitis or Crohn's disease, or a healthy co-twin of an affected twin (not recorded which). Each CDR3 is given with its conserved first and last residue.

V gene: TRBV7-2
J gene: TRBJ2-1
CDR3 protein: CASSPRLAYNEQFF

V gene: TRBV9
J gene: TRBJ1-6
CDR3 protein: CASSVAPGGQQNSPLHF

V gene: TRBV19
J gene: TRBJ2-2
CDR3 protein: CASRSQGSTRRGELFF

V gene: TRBV7-9
J gene: TRBJ1-2
CDR3 protein: CASIPAGDYGYTF

V gene: TRBV5-4
J gene: TRBJ2-1
CDR3 protein: CASTPGPLNNEQFF

V gene: TRBV30
J gene: TRBJ2-4
CDR3 protein: CAWSAPKNIQYF

V gene: TRBV6-5
J gene: TRBJ1-6
CDR3 protein: CASSLRQGGSPLHF

V gene: TRBV15
J gene: TRBJ2-1
CDR3 protein: CATSRGLAEQFF

V gene: TRBV27
J gene: TRBJ2-3
CDR3 protein: CASSSRLVEDTQYF

V gene: TRBV28
J gene: TRBJ1-5
CDR3 protein: CASVRQGNSNQPQHF

V gene: TRBV11-1
J gene: TRBJ2-7
CDR3 protein: CASGLSGITHEQYF

V gene: TRBV7-2
J gene: TRBJ1-5
CDR3 protein: CASSLDGAVLQPQHF

V gene: TRBV25-1
J gene: TRBJ2-7
CDR3 protein: CASSAEGARYEQYF

V gene: TRBV7-2
J gene: TRBJ2-3
CDR3 protein: CASSLESYSPSTDTQYF

V gene: TRBV20-1
J gene: TRBJ1-6
CDR3 protein: CSAGGGANYYSPLHF

V gene: TRBV5-1
J gene: TRBJ2-5
CDR3 protein: CASSSVAGGGETQYF

V gene: TRBV10-1
J gene: TRBJ2-6
CDR3 protein: CASSSDRSSGANVLTF

V gene: TRBV10-3
J gene: TRBJ2-1
CDR3 protein: CAISSTRDNEQFF

V gene: TRBV20-1
J gene: TRBJ1-5
CDR3 protein: CSTDRADQPQHF

V gene: TRBV27
J gene: TRBJ2-1
CDR3 protein: CASSLDLAGHNEQFF

V gene: TRBV7-9
J gene: TRBJ2-4
CDR3 protein: CASSLVGPLRDF

V gene: TRBV12-3/TRBV12-4
J gene: TRBJ1-1
CDR3 protein: CASRKGGGGNTEAFF

V gene: TRBV4-1
J gene: TRBJ1-2
CDR3 protein: CASSPPEQGVGYGYTF

V gene: TRBV7-2
J gene: TRBJ1-1
CDR3 protein: CASSLRLKTGNTEAFF

V gene: TRBV10-2
J gene: TRBJ2-2
CDR3 protein: CASRKTGELFF

V gene: TRBV29-1
J gene: TRBJ2-5
CDR3 protein: CSVDPGPAGVREETQYF

V gene: TRBV7-9
J gene: TRBJ1-5
CDR3 protein: CASSPGTGRQPQHF

V gene: TRBV5-1
J gene: TRBJ1-1
CDR3 protein: CASTQALDAEAFF

V gene: TRBV10-2
J gene: TRBJ1-1
CDR3 protein: CASSESGSGIINTEAFF

V gene: TRBV30
J gene: TRBJ1-1
CDR3 protein: CAWSAWRVNTEAFF

V gene: TRBV7-6
J gene: TRBJ1-4
CDR3 protein: CASSLRPTTNEKLFF

V gene: TRBV19
J gene: TRBJ2-6
CDR3 protein: CASSIVGRVVLFSGANVLTF

V gene: TRBV12-3/TRBV12-4
J gene: TRBJ2-3
CDR3 protein: CASRTGLTRGTSTDTQYF

V gene: TRBV20-1
J gene: TRBJ1-2
CDR3 protein: CSARDGMRSPF

V gene: TRBV12-3/TRBV12-4
J gene: TRBJ2-1
CDR3 protein: CASSRGLPYYNEQFF

V gene: TRBV6-2/TRBV6-3
J gene: TRBJ1-2
CDR3 protein: CAVEHLYGYTF

V gene: TRBV29-1
J gene: TRBJ2-3
CDR3 protein: CSVGGQASTDTQYF

V gene: TRBV20-1
J gene: TRBJ2-5
CDR3 protein: CSARVLRRGGEETQYF

V gene: TRBV18
J gene: TRBJ2-3
CDR3 protein: CASSPLGRHSTDTQYF

V gene: TRBV7-2
J gene: TRBJ2-1
CDR3 protein: CASSLATRSGLPYNEQFF

V gene: TRBV7-3
J gene: TRBJ2-4
CDR3 protein: CASSSGTTLRDNIQYF

V gene: TRBV3-1
J gene: TRBJ2-1
CDR3 protein: CASGTSHEQFF

V gene: TRBV20-1
J gene: TRBJ2-1
CDR3 protein: CSASGRGSYNEQFF

V gene: TRBV11-2
J gene: TRBJ2-1
CDR3 protein: CASSLAVEQFF

V gene: TRBV28
J gene: TRBJ1-1
CDR3 protein: CASSLESRTGAFF

V gene: TRBV6-1
J gene: TRBJ1-1
CDR3 protein: CASSVPGGFEAFF

V gene: TRBV18
J gene: TRBJ2-3
CDR3 protein: CASSLNGFGDTQYF